A single sample is the source of the 3 T cell receptor beta chains below, sequenced in a study of blood T cell repertoires in COVID-19. Sequenced by immunoSEQ multiplex PCR; TCRdb stores in-frame clones only, minus some. The profile shows under 250,000 clones, about nine tenths of them singletons. The specimen was peripheral blood. These receptors came from a man aged 25-40 years with COVID-19, enrolled during active disease.

CDR3 amino acids: CASSSGLVGETNEQFF. The CDR3 DNA reads as TGTGCCAGCAGTTCGGGCCTCGTCGGGGAGACAAATGAGCAGTTCTTC. The rearrangement uses TRBV27 and TRBJ2-1; possibly TRBD2 for D (5 bases). This CDR3 contains 16 residues. Germline values: CDR1 MNHEY, CDR2 SMNVEV (reference sequence). Trimming stripped 4 bases from V and 7 bases from J, with 20 bases between.

This chain joins TRBV10-3 and TRBJ1-6; perhaps TRBD1 as D (5 bases). V lost 4 bases and J 0 bases, leaving 13 bases between the germline ends. CDR3 size: 17 residues. Germline-derived CDR1 and CDR2 are ENHRY and SYGVKD. CDR3: CAISVGTLSSYNSPLHF. CDR3 coding DNA: TGTGCCATCAGTGTAGGGACTCTGAGCTCCTATAATTCACCCCTCCACTTT.

J is TRBJ2-7 and V is TRBV6-1, with unresolved D. Germline V gives CDR1 MNHNS, CDR2 SASEGT. Trimming stripped 1 base from V and 2 bases from J, with 6 bases between. This CDR3 is 13 amino acids long. CDR3: CASSEGRTYEQYF. DNA of the CDR3: TGTGCCAGCAGTGAAGGCAGGACCTACGAGCAGTACTTC.